The following is a T cell receptor (beta chain) sequence with its context. The data originate from a study of CD8 T cells in Susac syndrome. Sequencing of TCR beta covered CD8+ and CD4+ T cells obtained from blood. Matching for age and sex applied to the controls, who were healthy donors. TEMRA cells were FACS-enriched and CD8+ and CD4+ T cells negatively isolated. This CDR3 comprises 14 residues. CDR1 is MNHNS, CDR2 SASEGT, per germline. Trimming took off 8 bases at V and 7 bases at J, with 15 bases between the two ends. Reverse transcription used about 0.45 to 1 ug RNA and random hexamers. One entry per CDR3 protein results from TCRdb running MiXCR on the immunoSEQ multiplex PCR reads. The sample lists some 180,000 distinct CDR3 sequences, roughly 92% occurring once.

This receptor was taken from a human donor in good health. The sequencing sample was made of CD4+ T cells from PBMCs. This chain links TRBV6-1 with TRBJ1-6; D not resolved. The CDR3 loop is CASRLSGLNSPLHF. CDR3 DNA: TGTGCCAGCCGCCTCTCGGGATTGAATTCACCCCTCCACTTT.